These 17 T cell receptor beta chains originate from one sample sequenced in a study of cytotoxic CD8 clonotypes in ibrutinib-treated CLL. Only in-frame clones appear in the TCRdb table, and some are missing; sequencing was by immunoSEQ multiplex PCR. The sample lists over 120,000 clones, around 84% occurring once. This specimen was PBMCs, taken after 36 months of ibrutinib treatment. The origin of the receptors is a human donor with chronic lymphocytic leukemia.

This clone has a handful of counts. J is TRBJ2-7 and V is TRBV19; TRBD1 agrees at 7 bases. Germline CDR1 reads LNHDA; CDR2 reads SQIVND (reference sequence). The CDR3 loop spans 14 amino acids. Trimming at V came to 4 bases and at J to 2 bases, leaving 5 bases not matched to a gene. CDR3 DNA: TGTGCCAGTAGTAAACAGGGGCCTACCTACGAGCAGTACTTC. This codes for CASSKQGPTYEQYF. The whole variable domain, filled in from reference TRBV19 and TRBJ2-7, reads DGGITQSPKYLFRKEGQNVTLSCEQNLNHDAMYWYRQDPGQGLRLIYYSQIVNDFQKGDIAEGYSVSREKKESFPLTVTSAQKNPTAFYLCASSKQGPTYEQYFGPGTRLTVT.

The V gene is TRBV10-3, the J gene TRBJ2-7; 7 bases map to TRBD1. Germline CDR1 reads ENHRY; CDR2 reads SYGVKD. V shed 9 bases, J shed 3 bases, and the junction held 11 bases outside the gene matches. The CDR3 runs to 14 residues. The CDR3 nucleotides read TGTGCCATTAATTCCGCCGCAGGGGGCTACGAGCAGTACTTC. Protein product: CAINSAAGGYEQYF.

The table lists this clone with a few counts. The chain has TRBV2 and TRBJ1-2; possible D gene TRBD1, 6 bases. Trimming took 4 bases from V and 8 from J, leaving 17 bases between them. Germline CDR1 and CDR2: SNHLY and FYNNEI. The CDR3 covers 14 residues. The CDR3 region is CASSAGVGLRGYTF. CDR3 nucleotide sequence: TGTGCCAGCAGTGCAGGGGTGGGCTTACGGGGCTACACCTTC. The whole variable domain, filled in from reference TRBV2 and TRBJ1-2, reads EPEVTQTPSHQVTQMGQEVILRCVPISNHLYFYWYRQILGQKVEFLVSFYNNEISEKSEIFDDQFSVERPDGSNFTLKIRSTKLEDSAMYFCASSAGVGLRGYTFGSGTRLTVV.

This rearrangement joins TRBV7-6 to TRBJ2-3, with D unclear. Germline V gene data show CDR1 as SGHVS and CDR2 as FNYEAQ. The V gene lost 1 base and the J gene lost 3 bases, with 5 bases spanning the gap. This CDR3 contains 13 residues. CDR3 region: CASSLGRTDTQYF. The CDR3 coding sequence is TGTGCCAGCAGCTTAGGTAGGACAGATACGCAGTATTTT.

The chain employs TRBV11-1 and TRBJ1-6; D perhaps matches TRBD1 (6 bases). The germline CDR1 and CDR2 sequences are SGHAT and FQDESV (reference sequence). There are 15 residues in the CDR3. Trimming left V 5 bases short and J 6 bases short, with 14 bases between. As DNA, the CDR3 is TGTGCCAGCAGCCGCTTAGGACAGACTAATTCACCCCTCCACTTT. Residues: CASSRLGQTNSPLHF.

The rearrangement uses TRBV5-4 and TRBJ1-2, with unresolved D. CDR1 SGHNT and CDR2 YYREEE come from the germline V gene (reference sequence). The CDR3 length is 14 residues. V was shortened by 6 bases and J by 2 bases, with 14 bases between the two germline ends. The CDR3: CASTQAIGNYGYTF. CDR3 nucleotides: TGTGCCAGCACCCAGGCAATAGGAAACTATGGCTACACCTTC.

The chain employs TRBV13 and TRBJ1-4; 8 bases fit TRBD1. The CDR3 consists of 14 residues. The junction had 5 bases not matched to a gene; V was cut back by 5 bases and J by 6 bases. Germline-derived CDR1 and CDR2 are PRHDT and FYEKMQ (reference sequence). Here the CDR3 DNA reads TGTGCCAGCAGCCGCGGGACAGGTTATGAAAAACTGTTTTTT. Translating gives CASSRGTGYEKLFF.

Here the CDR3 reads CAARAGRGLEKLFF. In nucleotides, the CDR3 is TGTGCCGCAAGGGCGGGCAGGGGGCTCGAAAAACTGTTTTTT. The chain uses TRBV2 and TRBJ1-4; 8 bases line up with TRBD1. The CDR3 length is 14 residues. V was pared by 11 bases and J by 8 bases, with 13 bases of the junction left unmatched. Looked up from germline, CDR1 is SNHLY and CDR2 is FYNNEI.

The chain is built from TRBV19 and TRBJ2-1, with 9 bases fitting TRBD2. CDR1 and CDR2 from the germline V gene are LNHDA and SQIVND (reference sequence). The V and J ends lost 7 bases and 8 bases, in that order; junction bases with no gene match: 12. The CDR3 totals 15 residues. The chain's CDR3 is CASKELAGGGHEQFF. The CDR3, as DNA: TGTGCCAGTAAAGAACTAGCGGGTGGAGGACATGAGCAGTTCTTC.

Here the CDR3 DNA reads TGTGCCAGCAGCACCCTGGGGGGGAGCTCCTACGAGCAGTACTTC. Translated: CASSTLGGSSYEQYF. The chain uses TRBV9 and TRBJ2-7; 7 bases agree with TRBD2. Germline-derived CDR1 and CDR2 are SGDLS and YYNGEE. V was clipped by 4 bases and J by 0 bases; unmatched bases: 7. The CDR3 runs 15 residues.

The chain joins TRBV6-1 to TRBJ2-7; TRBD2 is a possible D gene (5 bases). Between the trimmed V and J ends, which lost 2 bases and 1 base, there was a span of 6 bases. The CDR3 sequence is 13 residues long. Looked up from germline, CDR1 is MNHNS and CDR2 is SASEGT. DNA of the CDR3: TGTGCCAGCAGTGAACGGGGATCCTACGAGCAGTACTTC. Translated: CASSERGSYEQYF.

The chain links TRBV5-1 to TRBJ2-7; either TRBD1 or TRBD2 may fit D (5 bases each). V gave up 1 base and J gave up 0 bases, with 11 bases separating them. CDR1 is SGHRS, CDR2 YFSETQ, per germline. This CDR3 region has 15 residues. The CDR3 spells CASSLLAGSSYEQYF. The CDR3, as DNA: TGCGCCAGCAGCTTGCTGGCAGGGAGCTCCTACGAGCAGTACTTC.

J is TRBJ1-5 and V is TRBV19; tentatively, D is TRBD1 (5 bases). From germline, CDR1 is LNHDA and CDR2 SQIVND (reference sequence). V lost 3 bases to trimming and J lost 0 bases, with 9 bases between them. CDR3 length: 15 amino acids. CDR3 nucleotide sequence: TGTGCCAGTAGTATTACGGGGCTTAGCAATCAGCCCCAGCATTTT. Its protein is CASSITGLSNQPQHF.

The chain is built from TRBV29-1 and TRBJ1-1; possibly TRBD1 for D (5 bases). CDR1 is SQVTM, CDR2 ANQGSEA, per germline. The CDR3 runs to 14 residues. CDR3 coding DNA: TGCAGTGCCGGGGGAGGGGTGTATAAAACTGAAGCTTTCTTT. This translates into CSAGGGVYKTEAFF.

In DNA, the CDR3 is TGTGCCAGCAGGTTCGACAGGAACTATGGCTACACCTTC. Translating it yields CASRFDRNYGYTF. The chain links TRBV6-5 to TRBJ1-2, with a possible D match to TRBD1 (6 bases). The CDR3 extends over 13 amino acids. Germline CDR1 MNHEY, CDR2 SVGAGI. V was shortened by 6 bases and J by 2 bases, with 10 bases between the two germline ends.

The CDR3 DNA reads as TGCGCCAGCTCTAGGGAGGGACCGAACACTGAAGCTTTCTTT. This codes for CASSREGPNTEAFF. V and J are TRBV5-1 and TRBJ1-1; D may be TRBD1 (5 bases). The length of the CDR3 is 14 residues. Trimming removed 7 bases from V and 1 base from J, with 14 bases in between. The germline V gene has CDR1 SGHRS and CDR2 YFSETQ.

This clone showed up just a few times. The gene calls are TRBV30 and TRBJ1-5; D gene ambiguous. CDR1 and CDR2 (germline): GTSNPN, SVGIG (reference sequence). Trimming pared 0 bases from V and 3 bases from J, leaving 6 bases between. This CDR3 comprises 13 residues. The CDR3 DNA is TGTGCCTGGAGTGTGAGCATCAATCAGCCCCAGCATTTT. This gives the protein CAWSVSINQPQHF.